The 20 T cell receptor beta chains in this list originate from one sample, sequenced in a study of cytomegalovirus exposure and HLA in healthy donors listed by TCRdb under 2017. Library preparation was by the immunoSEQ multiplex PCR assay. A mixture of 60 forward primers for TCR Vbeta segments and 13 reverse primers for TCR Jbeta segments was used in the multiplex PCR. This immuneACCESS table, as held by TCRdb, lists in-frame sequences with V and J called but not all clones. Of the missing ones, under half trace to an unresolved V gene in checked studies; the others have no known cause. Here the sample has 150,000 to 200,000 clones; 73% occur a single time. Around 5% of the sample is in the top ten clones. Sample: PBMCs. The receptors were gathered from a young woman in good health and CMV-seropositive.

The CDR3 here is CASSPIRLAGELFF. The CDR3 DNA is TGTGCCAGCAGTCCCATCCGGTTGGCCGGGGAGCTGTTTTTT. The chain couples TRBV27 to TRBJ2-2, with D unresolved. The CDR3 has 14 residues. The V end was cut by 5 bases, the J end by 6 bases, with 13 bases between. In germline, CDR1 is MNHEY, CDR2 SMNVEV (reference sequence).

This clone was observed a few times. The gene calls are TRBV6-1 and TRBJ1-2; D is undetermined. The CDR3 length is 11 residues. V was pared by 7 bases and J by 4 bases, with 7 bases between. CDR1 and CDR2 from the germline V gene are MNHNS and SASEGT. CDR3 sequence (DNA): TGTGCCAGCATTGACCGCTATGGCTACACCTTC. It encodes CASIDRYGYTF.

The CDR3 coding sequence is TGCAGCGTTGTTCGGACAGGGGCTGACACCATATATTTT. It encodes CSVVRTGADTIYF. The chain joins TRBV29-1 to TRBJ1-3, with TRBD1 matching over 9 bases. The trim removed 4 bases at V and 8 bases at J, leaving 6 bases unmatched. Germline V gene sequence: CDR1 SQVTM, CDR2 ANQGSEA. The CDR3 is made up of 13 amino acids. Filled out from reference TRBV29-1 and TRBJ1-3, the complete variable domain reads SAVISQKPSRDICQRGTSLTIQCQVDSQVTMMFWYRQQPGQSLTLIATANQGSEATYESGFVIDKFPISRPNLTFSTLTVSNMSPEDSSIYLCSVVRTGADTIYFGEGSWLTVV.

Only a few counts were recorded for this clone. This chain connects TRBV5-6 to TRBJ1-6; D not certain. Trimming shortened V by 0 bases and J by 0 bases, and 10 bases separated the two germline ends. CDR1 and CDR2 (germline): SGHDT, YYEEEE. The CDR3 spans 17 residues. The CDR3 spells CASSLARVSSYNSPLHF. The CDR3, as DNA: TGTGCCAGCAGCTTGGCGAGGGTGAGCTCCTATAATTCACCCCTCCACTTT.

In this sample, this clone turned up once. This chain connects TRBV10-3 to TRBJ1-3; D is uncertain. The V end was cut by 2 bases, the J end by 0 bases, with 8 bases between. Germline CDR1 ENHRY, CDR2 SYGVKD. There are 15 residues in the CDR3. CDR3 amino acids: CAISEAVSSGNTIYF. The CDR3 nucleotides read TGTGCCATCAGTGAGGCCGTGAGCTCTGGAAACACCATATATTTT.

J is TRBJ1-5 and V is TRBV7-9; 10 nucleotides align to TRBD1. Trimming cost V 4 bases and J 4 bases; bases outside gene matches: 1. The length of the CDR3 is 14 residues. Germline V gives CDR1 SEHNR, CDR2 FQNEAQ (reference sequence). In DNA, the CDR3 is TGTGCCAGCAGCTGGACAGGGGGTAATCAGCCCCAGCATTTT. Its translation: CASSWTGGNQPQHF.

The V call is TRBV28, the J call TRBJ1-1, with 7 positions matching TRBD1. V lost 5 bases and J lost 6; bases outside the gene matches: 12. CDR1 MDHEN and CDR2 SYDVKM come from the germline V gene. CDR3 length equals 15 residues. The CDR3 coding sequence is TGTGCCAGCAGTATCAACAGGGGCGGGTTGTCTGAAGCTTTCTTT. Translating gives CASSINRGGLSEAFF.

This clone was detected once. The CDR3: CASGLVVGQGPHNEQFF. The CDR3 nucleotides are TGTGCTAGTGGTTTGGTTGTGGGACAGGGTCCCCACAATGAGCAGTTCTTC. The chain couples TRBV12-5 to TRBJ2-1; TRBD1 matches 9 bases. V was pared by 0 bases and J by 5 bases, with 8 bases of the junction left unmatched. This CDR3 comprises 17 residues. Germline lookup yields CDR1 LGHNT and CDR2 FRNRAP.

This CDR3 is CARRQGLTEAFF. The DNA for the CDR3 is TGTGCACGACGACAGGGGTTAACTGAAGCTTTCTTT. J is TRBJ1-1 and V is TRBV9, with 8 bases identical to TRBD1. The CDR3 sequence is 12 residues long. Germline CDR1 SGDLS, CDR2 YYNGEE.

The rearrangement joins TRBV4-2 to TRBJ1-5, with 7 bases matching TRBD1. This CDR3 is built from 15 residues. Germline values: CDR1 LGHNA, CDR2 YNFKEQ. V lost 3 bases and J lost 1; bases outside the gene matches: 3. The CDR3, as DNA: TGTGCCAGCAGCCACTCGACAGGGAGCAATCAGCCCCAGCATTTT. Translating gives CASSHSTGSNQPQHF.

The gene calls are TRBV10-3 and TRBJ2-5; the match to TRBD1 covers 7 bases. V shed 6 bases, J shed 1 base, and the junction held 8 bases outside the gene matches. The CDR3 totals 15 residues. The germline V gene has CDR1 ENHRY and CDR2 SYGVKD. The CDR3 sequence is CAIRDLNRGQETQYF. The CDR3 DNA follows: TGTGCCATCAGGGACCTTAACAGGGGCCAAGAGACCCAGTACTTC.

The chain employs TRBV7-8 and TRBJ2-3; 10 bases map to TRBD2. The CDR3 totals 16 residues. Germline CDR1 reads SGHVS; CDR2 reads FQNEAQ. The trim removed 4 bases at V and 4 bases at J, leaving 8 bases unmatched. This CDR3 is CASSSDTSGDADTQYF. The CDR3 bases are TGTGCCAGCAGCTCCGATACTAGCGGGGACGCAGATACGCAGTATTTT.

The V gene is TRBV30, the J gene TRBJ2-3, with TRBD2 as a possible D gene (6 bases). The CDR3 contains 19 residues. V lost 2 bases and J 2 bases, leaving 26 bases between the germline ends. Germline V gene lookup returns CDR1 GTSNPN and CDR2 SVGIG (reference sequence). CDR3 sequence reads: CAWSFGTRTTRYYTDTQYF. The CDR3 DNA follows: TGTGCCTGGAGTTTTGGCACCCGGACTACCAGATACTACACAGATACGCAGTATTTT.

The gene calls are TRBV7-2 and TRBJ2-7; a possible D gene is TRBD2 (6 bases). Per the germline V gene, CDR1 is SGHTA and CDR2 is FQGNSA. V lost 1 base to trimming and J lost 0 bases, with 7 bases between them. The CDR3 sequence is 14 residues long. The CDR3 coding sequence is TGTGCCAGCAGCTTAGGAGCGGGCTCCTACGAGCAGTACTTC. This encodes CASSLGAGSYEQYF.

This clone has a handful of counts. The chain joins TRBV5-5 to TRBJ2-2, with D possibly matching TRBD1 (5 bases). The ends were cut back, 0 bases at V and 0 bases at J, with 9 bases in the middle. The CDR3 is 16 amino acids. CDR1 is SGHKS and CDR2 is YYEKEE in the germline V gene (reference sequence). Written as DNA, the CDR3 is TGTGCCAGCAGCTTGGTTGCGACAGCGAACACCGGGGAGCTGTTTTTT. Its translation is CASSLVATANTGELFF.

This clone appeared a single time. The chain employs TRBV5-1 and TRBJ2-1, with 7 bases identical to TRBD2. Germline-derived CDR1 and CDR2 are SGHRS and YFSETQ. The CDR3 sequence is 14 residues long. V shed 3 bases and J 4 bases; nucleotides not matched to a gene: 4. CDR3 coding DNA: TGCGCCAGCAGCTACCTAGCGGTATACAATGAGCAGTTCTTC. It encodes CASSYLAVYNEQFF.

The rearrangement uses TRBV11-1 and TRBJ2-5; D not resolved. The J call could be wrong; TRBJ2-7 is a better fit for the DNA end. Germline assignment: CDR1 SGHAT and CDR2 FQDESV (reference sequence). The CDR3 sequence is 15 residues long. CDR3 bases: TGTGCCAGCAGTAAAAGTCGTCTGAGCTCCTACGAGCAGTACTTC. Protein: CASSKSRLSSYEQYF.

This clone was observed once. The chain recombines TRBV5-6 with TRBJ1-5; 7 bases fit TRBD1. Germline V lookup: CDR1 SGHDT, CDR2 YYEEEE. Trimming cost V 0 bases and J 3 bases; bases outside gene matches: 3. The CDR3 covers 15 residues. CDR3 DNA sequence: TGTGCCAGCAGCTTGGGACAGGGTTTCAATCAGCCCCAGCATTTT. It yields the protein CASSLGQGFNQPQHF.

J is TRBJ2-7 and V is TRBV5-5, with TRBD2 as a possible D gene (5 bases). In germline, CDR1 is SGHKS, CDR2 YYEKEE (reference sequence). The length of the CDR3 is 13 residues. Trimming shortened V by 5 bases and J by 3 bases, and 12 bases separated the two germline ends. Here the CDR3 reads CASRLSGNYEQYF. The CDR3 DNA reads TGTGCCAGCAGGTTGTCGGGGAACTACGAGCAGTACTTC.

The chain has TRBV4-3 and TRBJ1-1; D is undetermined. Trimming removed 2 bases from V and 5 bases from J, with 9 bases in between. The CDR3 consists of 13 residues. Germline CDR1 LGHNA, CDR2 YSLEER. CDR3 sequence reads: CASSQQRGTEAFF. CDR3 nucleotides: TGCGCCAGCAGCCAACAGCGGGGAACTGAAGCTTTCTTT.